This T cell receptor (beta chain) was identified in a study of metastatic and nonmetastatic thyroid tumors. As for the study in general: Repertoires of blood and of tissue (tumor or nodule) from malignant and benign thyroid patients were compared.

Study outcomes and limitations: Reported TCR beta diversity, measured in blood and tumor, was significantly higher for malignant thyroid tumors than for benign nodules.

Nobody among the patients had been given any treatment before thyroid surgery. Germline values: CDR1 MNHEY, CDR2 SVGEGT. CDR3 size: 16 residues. With 5 bases clipped from V and 4 bases from J, the junction kept 12 bases outside the gene matches. Original methodology: CDR3 differences across clinicopathological groups were used to build a distant-metastasis classifier for papillary thyroid cancer. TCRdb reanalyzed the PCR reads with MiXCR. The V and J calls reflect TCRdb's pipeline rather than the authors' work. The repertoire has tens of thousands of clones, 25% to 30% of them found once; the top ten carry roughly 8.8%. With regard to this clone: Its antigen is unknown.

The chain joins TRBV6-2 or TRBV6-3 to TRBJ2-7; 9 bases agree with TRBD2. This clonotype was obtained from a female donor with papillary thyroid cancer or a benign thyroid nodule (not recorded which). Some clones in this sample may be carry-over from other donors' samples. What was sequenced was blood. For the CDR3, the DNA is TGTGCCAGCAGTACCAGTACCGGGACTAGCATTTACGAGCAGTACTTC. It yields the protein CASSTSTGTSIYEQYF.